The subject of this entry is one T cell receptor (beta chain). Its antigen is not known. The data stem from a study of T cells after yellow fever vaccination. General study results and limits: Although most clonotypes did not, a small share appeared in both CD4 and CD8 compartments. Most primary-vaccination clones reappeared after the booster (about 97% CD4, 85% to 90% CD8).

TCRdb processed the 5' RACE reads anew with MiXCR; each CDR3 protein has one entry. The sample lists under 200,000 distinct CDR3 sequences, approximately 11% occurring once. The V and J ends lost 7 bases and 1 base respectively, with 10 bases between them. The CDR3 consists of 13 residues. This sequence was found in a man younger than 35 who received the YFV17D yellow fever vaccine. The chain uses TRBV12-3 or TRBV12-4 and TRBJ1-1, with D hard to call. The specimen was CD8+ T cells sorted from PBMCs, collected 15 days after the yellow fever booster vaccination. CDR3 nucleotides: TGTGCCAGCAATATTGGTTGGAACACTGAAGCTTTCTTT. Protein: CASNIGWNTEAFF.